The rows below give T cell receptor beta chains drawn from one sample of a study of response to subunit inactivated influenza vaccine. TCRdb recomputed calls from the RT-PCR reads with MiXCR, one row per CDR3 protein. The sample has a few hundred thousand distinct CDR3 sequences; 9.5% to 12% are singletons. The sample consisted of PBMCs from blood, taken about 6 weeks after vaccination. The receptors stem from a man between 50 and 59 years old who received an inactivated influenza vaccine. Both conserved end residues are part of each CDR3. A D gene is named only where the DNA matches it firmly. Clone size is given for some rows only: seen once, a few or many times, or a class if the clone is expanded.

TRBV6-1	TRBJ2-3	few	TRBD2	TGTGCCAGCAGCGGACACCCCGGGACTAGCACCACAGATACGCAGTATTTT	CASSGHPGTSTTDTQYF
TRBV20-1	TRBJ2-7	NA	NA	TGCAGTGCGCCCACAGGGAGCGAGCAGTACTTC	CSAPTGSEQYF
TRBV5-1	TRBJ2-1	NA	NA	TGCGCCAGCAGCCGCCTCCGGGACAACAATGAGCAGTTCTTC	CASSRLRDNNEQFF
TRBV29-1	TRBJ2-1	many	TRBD2	TGCAGCGTTGCGAGCGGGAGGGCCAATGAGCAGTTCTTC	CSVASGRANEQFF
TRBV12-3/TRBV12-4	TRBJ1-5	many	NA	TGTGCCAGCAGCGAGGGGGGGGGCAATCAGCCCCAGCATTTT	CASSEGGGNQPQHF
TRBV5-5	TRBJ2-7	few	NA	TGTGCCAGCAGCTTGCGTCTAGGAGTGGGAGGCGCCTACGAGCAGTACTTC	CASSLRLGVGGAYEQYF
TRBV20-1	TRBJ2-7	few	TRBD1	TGCAGTGCTAGAGATTCAGGGGGCGCGTGGGAGCAGTACTTC	CSARDSGGAWEQYF
TRBV7-2	TRBJ2-3	NA	TRBD2	TGTGCCAGCAGCTTAGGTCGGGAGGTTACGCAGTATTTT	CASSLGREVTQYF
TRBV12-3/TRBV12-4	TRBJ1-6	NA	NA	TGTGCCAGCAGTTTAGCGGGGAGGCTGGCCCTCCACTTT	CASSLAGRLALHF
TRBV28	TRBJ2-5	few	NA	TGTGCCAGCAGTTTGAGTGCTTCTCAAGAGACCCAGTACTTC	CASSLSASQETQYF
TRBV20-1	TRBJ1-5	NA	NA	TGCAGTGCTTCCCCTGGCCCCGAAAAATCACTTCCCCAGCATTTT	CSASPGPEKSLPQHF
TRBV12-3/TRBV12-4	TRBJ1-1	NA	NA	TGTGCCAGCAGTACGGAGCTGAACACTGAAGCTTTCTTT	CASSTELNTEAFF
TRBV10-3	TRBJ2-1	many	NA	TGTGCCATCAGAGGCTCGAGCGTCTTCGGTGATGAGCAGTTCTTC	CAIRGSSVFGDEQFF
TRBV24-1	TRBJ2-2	few	TRBD2	TGTGCCACCACCGGGAGCGGGGGGCCTAACACCGGGGAGCTGTTTTTT	CATTGSGGPNTGELFF
TRBV18	TRBJ2-5	NA	NA	TGTGCCAGCTCACCTGCGCATCGGGAGACCCAGTACTTC	CASSPAHRETQYF
TRBV7-2	TRBJ1-1	NA	NA	TGTGCCAGCAGCTTAGTCGGTTCGGATACGAACACTGAAGCTTTCTTT	CASSLVGSDTNTEAFF
TRBV7-2	TRBJ2-1	many	NA	TGTGCCAGCAGCCGCACACGGTTCAATGAGCAGTTCTTC	CASSRTRFNEQFF
TRBV20-1	TRBJ1-1	many	TRBD1	TGCAGTGCTAGGACCCCAGGGGGCGGTGGTGAAGCTTTCTTT	CSARTPGGGGEAFF